Below, one T cell receptor beta chain is given with its context. The antigen is undetermined. The sample belongs to a study of early T cells in non-severe SARS-CoV-2 infection. The germline V gene has CDR1 PRHDT and CDR2 FYEKMQ (reference sequence). The CDR3 extends over 14 amino acids. V was cut by 5 bases and J by 6 bases, with 16 bases left in between. Individual cDNA molecules received unique molecular identifiers. TCRdb reanalysed the 5' RACE reads using MiXCR and keeps one entry per CDR3 protein. The top ten clones hold about 4.2% of a sample with approximately 71,000 distinct CDR3 sequences, 12% of them seen once. Study-wide results and caveats: A preference for anti-spike CD8 responses marked VDJdb matching, which missed private and CD4 specificities.

The sequencing input was whole blood. The chain links TRBV13 to TRBJ1-2; D is perhaps TRBD1 (5 bases). This TCR came from an adult who was a healthcare worker with PCR-confirmed SARS-CoV-2 infection or an uninfected control (not recorded which). The CDR3 sequence: CASSLEVWDHGYTF. The CDR3 bases are TGTGCCAGCAGCCTCGAAGTTTGGGACCATGGCTACACCTTC.